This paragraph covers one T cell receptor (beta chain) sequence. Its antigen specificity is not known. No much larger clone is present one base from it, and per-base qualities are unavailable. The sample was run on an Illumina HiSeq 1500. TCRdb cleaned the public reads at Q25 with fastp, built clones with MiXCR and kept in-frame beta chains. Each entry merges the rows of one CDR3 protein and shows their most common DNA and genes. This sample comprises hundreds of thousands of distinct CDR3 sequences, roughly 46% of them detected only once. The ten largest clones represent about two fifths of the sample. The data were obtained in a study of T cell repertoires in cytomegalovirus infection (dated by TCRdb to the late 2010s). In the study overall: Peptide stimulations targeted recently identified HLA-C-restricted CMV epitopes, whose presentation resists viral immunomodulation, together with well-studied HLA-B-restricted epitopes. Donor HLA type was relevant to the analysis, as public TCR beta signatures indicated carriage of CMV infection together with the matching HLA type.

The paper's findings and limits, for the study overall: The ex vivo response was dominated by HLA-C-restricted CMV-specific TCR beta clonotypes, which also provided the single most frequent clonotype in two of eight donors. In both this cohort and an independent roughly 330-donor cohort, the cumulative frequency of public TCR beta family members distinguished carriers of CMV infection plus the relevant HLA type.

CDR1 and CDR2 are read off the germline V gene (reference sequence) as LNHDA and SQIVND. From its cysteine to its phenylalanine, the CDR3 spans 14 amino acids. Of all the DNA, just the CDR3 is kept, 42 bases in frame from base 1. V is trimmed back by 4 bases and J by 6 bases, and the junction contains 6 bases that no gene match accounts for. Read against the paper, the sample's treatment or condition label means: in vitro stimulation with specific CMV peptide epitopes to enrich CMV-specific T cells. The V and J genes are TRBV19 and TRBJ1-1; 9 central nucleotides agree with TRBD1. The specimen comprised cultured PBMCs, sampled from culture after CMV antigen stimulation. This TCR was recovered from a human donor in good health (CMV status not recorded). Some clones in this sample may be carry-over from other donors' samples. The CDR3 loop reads CASSRTGGRAEAFF. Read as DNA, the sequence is TGTGCCAGTAGTAGAACAGGGGGCCGGGCTGAAGCTTTCTTT. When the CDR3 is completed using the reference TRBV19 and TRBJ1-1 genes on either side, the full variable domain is DGGITQSPKYLFRKEGQNVTLSCEQNLNHDAMYWYRQDPGQGLRLIYYSQIVNDFQKGDIAEGYSVSREKKESFPLTVTSAQKNPTAFYLCASSRTGGRAEAFFGQGTRLTVV.